The 3 T cell receptor beta chains below come from one sample, sequenced in a study of T cells expressing NK-cell markers. Each CDR3 protein gets one entry in TCRdb, which reprocessed the 5' RACE reads and gives no DNA. Reported are some 600,000 distinct CDR3 sequences; the ten largest clones contain roughly 3.5%. Source material: blood T cells: a sorted CD56 or NKG2C T cell subset, CD4+ or CD8+ T cells, or bulk PBMC T cells (not recorded which). The receptors derive from a man younger than 35 in good health.

The chain joins TRBV7-3 to TRBJ2-3; there is no DNA to check the TCRdb D call of TRBD1. The CDR3 consists of 13 residues. Germline assignment: CDR1 SGHTA and CDR2 FQGTGA. The CDR3 is CASSHGQLDTQYF.

The chain recombines TRBV29-1 with TRBJ2-7; the D call from TCRdb, TRBD1, cannot be confirmed without DNA. This CDR3 comprises 13 residues. Germline V gives CDR1 SQVTM, CDR2 ANQGSEA. The chain's CDR3 is CSVSQGRDYEQYF.

The gene calls are TRBV7-6 and TRBJ1-1; TCRdb names TRBD1, which stays unverified in the absence of DNA. The CDR3 sequence is 16 residues long. Germline CDR1 reads SGHVS; CDR2 reads FNYEAQ. This CDR3 reads CASSLMGQGVSTEAFF. Full variable domain (rest looked up from reference TRBV7-6 and TRBJ1-1): GAGVSQSPRYKVTKRGQDVALRCDPISGHVSLYWYRQALGQGPEFLTYFNYEAQQDKSGLPNDRFSAERPEGSISTLTIQRTEQRDSAMYRCASSLMGQGVSTEAFFGQGTRLTVV.